The entry below describes one T cell receptor (beta chain). Its target antigen remains unknown. No much larger clone exists at a distance of one base, and base qualities are not known. Sequencing was performed on an Illumina HiSeq 1500. Clones were called with MiXCR by TCRdb after fastp trimmed the public reads at Q25, and only in-frame beta chains were retained. Rows matching on CDR3 protein sequence are summarized as one entry with the most common DNA and genes. For this sample there are 650,000 to 850,000 distinct CDR3 sequences; about 28% appear just once. Clones ranked in the top ten supply roughly 13% of the sample. This sample stems from a study of T cell repertoires in cytomegalovirus infection (dated by TCRdb to the late 2010s). Background on the whole study: Peptide stimulations targeted recently identified HLA-C-restricted CMV epitopes, whose presentation resists viral immunomodulation, together with well-studied HLA-B-restricted epitopes. Donor HLA type was relevant to the analysis, because carriage of CMV infection together with the matching HLA type was indicated by public TCR beta signatures.

The paper as a whole reports these results and caveats: The ex vivo response was dominated by HLA-C-restricted CMV-specific TCR beta clonotypes, and the single most frequent clonotype in two of eight donors was supplied by these HLA-C-restricted clonotypes. In both this cohort and an independent cohort of some 370 donors, the cumulative frequency of public TCR beta family members distinguished carriers of CMV infection plus the relevant HLA type.

What this sample's treatment or condition label stands for: in vitro stimulation with specific CMV peptide epitopes to enrich CMV-specific T cells. The source material was cultured CD8+ T cells from PBMCs, sampled from culture after CMV antigen stimulation. The TCR comes from a human donor in good health (CMV status not recorded). Some clones in this sample may be carry-over from other donors' samples.

In nucleotides, the sequence is TGTGCCAGTAGTATATATGGTGAAGGGCGGTCCGGGGAGCTGTTTTTT. Translated, it gives CASSIYGEGRSGELFF. Here the chain combines TRBV19 and TRBJ2-2; the D gene is not confidently resolved. The CDR1 and CDR2 encoded by the germline V gene (reference sequence) are LNHDA and SQIVND. The cysteine opens and the phenylalanine closes a CDR3 of 16 amino acids. Only the CDR3 DNA stays, 48 bases, in frame from base 1. Relative to germline, V is 2 bases shorter and J is 6 bases shorter, with 16 bases between their ends.